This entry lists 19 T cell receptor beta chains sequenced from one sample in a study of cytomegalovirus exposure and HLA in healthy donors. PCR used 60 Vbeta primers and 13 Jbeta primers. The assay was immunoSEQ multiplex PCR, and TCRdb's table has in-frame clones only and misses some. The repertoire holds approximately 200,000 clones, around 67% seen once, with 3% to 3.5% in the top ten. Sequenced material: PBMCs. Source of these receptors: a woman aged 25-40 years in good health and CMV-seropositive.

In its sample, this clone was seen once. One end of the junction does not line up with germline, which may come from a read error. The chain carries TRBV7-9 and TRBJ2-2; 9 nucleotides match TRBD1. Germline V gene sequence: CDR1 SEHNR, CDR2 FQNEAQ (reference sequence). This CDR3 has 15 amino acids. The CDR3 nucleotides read TGTTCCAGCAGGGAACAGGGGGCGAGTACCGGGGAGCTGTTTTTT. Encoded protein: CSSREQGASTGELFF.

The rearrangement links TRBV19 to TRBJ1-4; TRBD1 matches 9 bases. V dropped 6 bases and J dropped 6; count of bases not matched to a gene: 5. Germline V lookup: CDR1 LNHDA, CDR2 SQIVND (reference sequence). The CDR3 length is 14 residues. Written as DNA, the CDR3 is TGTGCCAGTAGGCACCGGGACAGGGATGAAAAACTGTTTTTT. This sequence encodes CASRHRDRDEKLFF.

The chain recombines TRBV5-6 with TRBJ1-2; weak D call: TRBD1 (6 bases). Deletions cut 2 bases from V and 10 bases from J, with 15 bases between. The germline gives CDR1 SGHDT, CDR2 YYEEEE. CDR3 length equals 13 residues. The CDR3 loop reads CASSFLYTGLYTF. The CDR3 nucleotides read TGTGCCAGCAGCTTTCTCTACACAGGGCTCTACACCTTC.

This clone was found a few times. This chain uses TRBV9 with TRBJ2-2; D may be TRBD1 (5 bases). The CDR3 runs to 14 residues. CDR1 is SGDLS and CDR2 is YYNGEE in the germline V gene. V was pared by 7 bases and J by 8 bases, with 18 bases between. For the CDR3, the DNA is TGTGCCAGCGGGGCCAGGTCTCGAGGAGGGGAGCTGTTTTTT. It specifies CASGARSRGGELFF.

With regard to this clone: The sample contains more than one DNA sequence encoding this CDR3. The CDR3 nucleotides are TGTGCCAGCAGCTTAGGACAGGGGAGAGAGCAGTACTTC. This codes for CASSLGQGREQYF. This chain joins TRBV13 and TRBJ2-7; 7 nucleotides match TRBD1. CDR1 is PRHDT and CDR2 is FYEKMQ in the germline V gene (reference sequence). The CDR3 totals 13 residues. Trimming at V came to 0 bases and at J to 7 bases, leaving 3 bases not matched to a gene. The full variable domain, rest sourced from reference TRBV13 and TRBJ2-7, is AAGVIQSPRHLIKEKRETATLKCYPIPRHDTVYWYQQGPGQDPQFLISFYEKMQSDKGSIPDRFSAQQFSDYHSELNMSSLELGDSALYFCASSLGQGREQYFGPGTRLTVT.

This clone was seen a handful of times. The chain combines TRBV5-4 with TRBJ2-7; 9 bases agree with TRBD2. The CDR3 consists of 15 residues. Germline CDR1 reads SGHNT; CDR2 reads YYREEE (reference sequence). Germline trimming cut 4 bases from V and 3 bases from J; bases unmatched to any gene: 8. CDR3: CASSGAGGGGYEQYF. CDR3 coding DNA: TGTGCCAGCAGCGGGGCGGGGGGGGGAGGCTACGAGCAGTACTTC.

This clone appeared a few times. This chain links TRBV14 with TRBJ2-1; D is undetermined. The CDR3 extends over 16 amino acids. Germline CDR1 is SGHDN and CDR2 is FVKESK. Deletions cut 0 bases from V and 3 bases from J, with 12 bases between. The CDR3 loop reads CASSQDSGKRYNEQFF. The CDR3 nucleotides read TGTGCCAGCAGCCAAGATTCGGGTAAGCGCTACAATGAGCAGTTCTTC.

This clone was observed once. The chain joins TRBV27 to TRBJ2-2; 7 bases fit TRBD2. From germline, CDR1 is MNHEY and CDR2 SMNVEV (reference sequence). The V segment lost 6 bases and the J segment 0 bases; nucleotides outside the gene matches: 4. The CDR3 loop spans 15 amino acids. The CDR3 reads CASSRGRANTGELFF. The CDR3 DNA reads TGTGCCAGCAGCCGAGGGAGGGCGAACACCGGGGAGCTGTTTTTT.

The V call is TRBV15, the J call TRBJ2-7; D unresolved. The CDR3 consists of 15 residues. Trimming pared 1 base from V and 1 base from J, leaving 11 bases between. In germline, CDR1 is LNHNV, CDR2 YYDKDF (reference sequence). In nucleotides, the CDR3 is TGTGCCACCAGCAGAGGGGCAGCCACGTCCTACGAGCAGTACTTC. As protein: CATSRGAATSYEQYF.

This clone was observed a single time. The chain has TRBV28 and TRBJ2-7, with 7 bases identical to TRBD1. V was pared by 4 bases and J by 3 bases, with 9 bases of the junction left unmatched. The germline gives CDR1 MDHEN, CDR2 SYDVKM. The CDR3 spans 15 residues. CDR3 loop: CASSSPHRGHYEQYF. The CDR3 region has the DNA TGTGCCAGCAGTTCTCCCCACAGGGGCCACTACGAGCAGTACTTC.

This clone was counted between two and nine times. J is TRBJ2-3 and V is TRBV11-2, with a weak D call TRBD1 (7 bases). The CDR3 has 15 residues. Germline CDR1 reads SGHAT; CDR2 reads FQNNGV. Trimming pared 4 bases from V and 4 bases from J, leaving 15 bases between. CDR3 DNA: TGTGCCAGCAGCTCATATGGCAGGGGGGCAGATACGCAGTATTTT. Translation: CASSSYGRGADTQYF.

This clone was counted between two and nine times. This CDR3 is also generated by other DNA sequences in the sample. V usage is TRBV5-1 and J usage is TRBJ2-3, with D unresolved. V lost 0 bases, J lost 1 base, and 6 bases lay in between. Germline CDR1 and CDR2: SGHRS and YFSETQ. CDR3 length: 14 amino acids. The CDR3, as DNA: TGCGCCAGCAGCTTGGGCGCGGGCACAGATACGCAGTATTTT. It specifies CASSLGAGTDTQYF. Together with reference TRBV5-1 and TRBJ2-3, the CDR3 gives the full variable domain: KAGVTQTPRYLIKTRGQQVTLSCSPISGHRSVSWYQQTPGQGLQFLFEYFSETQRNKGNFPGRFSGRQFSNSRSEMNVSTLELGDSALYLCASSLGAGTDTQYFGPGTRLTVL.

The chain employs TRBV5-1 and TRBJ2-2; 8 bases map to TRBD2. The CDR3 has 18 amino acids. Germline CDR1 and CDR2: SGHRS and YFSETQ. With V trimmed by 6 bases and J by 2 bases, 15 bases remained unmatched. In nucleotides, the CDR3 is TGCGCCAGCAACCCCCGCTTGACGGGAGGGCCTAACACCGGGGAGCTGTTTTTT. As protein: CASNPRLTGGPNTGELFF.

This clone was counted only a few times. The CDR3 here is CASSLSGTGPTNTEAFF. The CDR3 DNA is TGTGCCAGCAGCTTGTCTGGGACAGGGCCTACGAACACTGAAGCTTTCTTT. This sequence joins TRBV5-4 and TRBJ1-1; 9 positions match TRBD1. This CDR3 contains 17 residues. The J segment lost 1 base and the V segment lost 1 base, leaving 8 bases of the junction unmatched. Germline V gene sequence: CDR1 SGHNT, CDR2 YYREEE (reference sequence).

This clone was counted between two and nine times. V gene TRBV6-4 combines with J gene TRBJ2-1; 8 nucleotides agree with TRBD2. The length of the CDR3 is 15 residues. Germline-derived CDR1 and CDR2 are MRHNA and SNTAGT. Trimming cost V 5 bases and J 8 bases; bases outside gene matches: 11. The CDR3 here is CASSLFAGGLDEQFF. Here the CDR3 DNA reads TGTGCCAGCAGTCTTTTCGCGGGAGGTCTGGATGAGCAGTTCTTC.

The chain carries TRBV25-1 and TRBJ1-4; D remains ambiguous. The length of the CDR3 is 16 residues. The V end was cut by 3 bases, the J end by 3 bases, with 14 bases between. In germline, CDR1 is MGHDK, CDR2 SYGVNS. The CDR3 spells CASSEYPGIPNEKLFF. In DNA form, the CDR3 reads TGTGCCAGCAGTGAGTACCCGGGGATCCCTAATGAAAAACTGTTTTTT.

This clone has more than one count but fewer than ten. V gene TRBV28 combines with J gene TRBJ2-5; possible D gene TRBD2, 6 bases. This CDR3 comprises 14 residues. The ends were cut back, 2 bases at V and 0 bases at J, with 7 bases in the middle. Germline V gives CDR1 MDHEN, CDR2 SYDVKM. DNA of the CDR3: TGTGCCAGCAGTTTAGGGGACTACCAAGAGACCCAGTACTTC. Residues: CASSLGDYQETQYF.

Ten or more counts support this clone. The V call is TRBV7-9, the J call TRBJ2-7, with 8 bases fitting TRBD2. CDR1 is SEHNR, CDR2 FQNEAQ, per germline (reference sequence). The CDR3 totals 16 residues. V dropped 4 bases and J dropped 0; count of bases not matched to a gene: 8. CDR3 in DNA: TGTGCCAGCAGCTCGACAGCTAGCGGGTACTCCTACGAGCAGTACTTC. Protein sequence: CASSSTASGYSYEQYF. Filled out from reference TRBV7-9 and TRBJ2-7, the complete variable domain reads DTGVSQNPRHKITKRGQNVTFRCDPISEHNRLYWYRQTLGQGPEFLTYFQNEAQLEKSRLLSDRFSAERPKGSFSTLEIQRTEQGDSAMYLCASSSTASGYSYEQYFGPGTRLTVT.

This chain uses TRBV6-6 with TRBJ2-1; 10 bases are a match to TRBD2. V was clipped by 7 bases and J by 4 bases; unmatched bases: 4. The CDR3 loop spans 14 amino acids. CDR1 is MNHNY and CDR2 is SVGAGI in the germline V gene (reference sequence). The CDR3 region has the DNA TGTGCCAGCACCATAGCGGGAGGTTACAATGAGCAGTTCTTC. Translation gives CASTIAGGYNEQFF.